These 8 T cell receptor beta chains came from one sample sequenced in a study of OX40 agonist ivuxolimab in advanced cancers. To prepare the library, the immunoSEQ multiplex PCR assay was applied. TCRdb obtained this table from immuneACCESS and retained in-frame rearrangements with V and J assigned. These tables miss some clones; where compared with another copy, unresolved V genes account for less than half of the shortfall, and the remainder is unexplained. The sample table shows tens of thousands of clones, and around nine tenths are seen once. 0.81% of the sample goes to the ten largest clones. The sequencing here drew on CD4+ or CD8+ T cells sorted from blood, taken in a trial of the OX40 agonist ivuxolimab. These receptors all stem from an adult with an advanced solid tumor such as melanoma, head and neck, liver or kidney cancer.

The chain employs TRBV5-1 and TRBJ1-1, with D possibly TRBD1 on 5 matching bases. The CDR3 spans 16 residues. V was shortened by 3 bases and J by 0 bases, with 15 bases between the two germline ends. Per the germline V gene, CDR1 is SGHRS and CDR2 is YFSETQ. In DNA form, the CDR3 reads TGCGCCAGCAGCTCGAGGGACGTCGACATGAACACTGAAGCTTTCTTT. Translating gives CASSSRDVDMNTEAFF.

The sample holds a few counts of this clone. The chain recombines TRBV7-2 with TRBJ1-1, with unresolved D. The germline V gene has CDR1 SGHTA and CDR2 FQGNSA. V lost 0 bases and J lost 0, with 5 bases in between. CDR3 length: 14 amino acids. The CDR3 nucleotides are TGTGCCAGCAGCTTAGCGGCAGTGAACACTGAAGCTTTCTTT. Translating gives CASSLAAVNTEAFF.

This rearrangement joins TRBV11-3 to TRBJ2-1, with 10 bases fitting TRBD2. In germline, CDR1 is SGHNT, CDR2 YENEEA. With 6 bases clipped from V and 4 bases from J, the junction kept 6 bases outside the gene matches. The CDR3 is made up of 15 amino acids. DNA of the CDR3: TGTGCCAGCAGACCCCAGACTAGCGGGTACAATGAGCAGTTCTTC. Amino acids: CASRPQTSGYNEQFF.

J is TRBJ2-7 and V is TRBV30, with D maybe TRBD2 (5 bases). Germline assignment: CDR1 GTSNPN and CDR2 SVGIG (reference sequence). The V and J ends lost 2 bases and 6 bases respectively, with 14 bases between them. CDR3 length equals 13 residues. This chain's CDR3 is CAWSTQLDSEQYF. The CDR3 nucleotides read TGTGCCTGGAGTACACAACTAGACTCCGAGCAGTACTTC.

V gene TRBV14 combines with J gene TRBJ1-2, with 10 bases lining up with TRBD1. V lost 7 bases and J lost 2; bases outside the gene matches: 1. CDR1 SGHDN and CDR2 FVKESK come from the germline V gene. The CDR3 covers 13 residues. Here the CDR3 reads CASTGQGNYGYTF. In DNA form, the CDR3 reads TGTGCCAGCACGGGACAGGGGAACTATGGCTACACCTTC.

CDR3 sequence (DNA): TGTGCCATCGGTCAGCCAGCAGATACGCAGTATTTT. This encodes CAIGQPADTQYF. J is TRBJ2-3 and V is TRBV10-3; D is unclear. The length of the CDR3 is 12 residues. Trimming removed 8 bases from V and 4 bases from J, with 10 bases in between. Looked up from germline, CDR1 is ENHRY and CDR2 is SYGVKD.

This clone was counted once. The V call is TRBV6-1, the J call TRBJ2-2, with 13 nucleotides matching TRBD2. The CDR3 runs 20 residues. CDR1 MNHNS and CDR2 SASEGT come from the germline V gene. The trim removed 4 bases at V and 0 bases at J, leaving 11 bases unmatched. CDR3 in DNA: TGTGCCAGCAGTGGGGTAGGACCGGGACTAGCGGGAACGAACACCGGGGAGCTGTTTTTT. Its protein is CASSGVGPGLAGTNTGELFF.

The rearrangement uses TRBV7-6 and TRBJ2-2; no clear D gene. Germline V gene data show CDR1 as SGHVS and CDR2 as FNYEAQ. CDR3 length equals 15 residues. The V end lost 1 base, the J end lost 0 bases, and 6 bases lay between the germline ends. The CDR3 DNA sequence: TGTGCCAGCAGCTTAGGCAGGACGAACACCGGGGAGCTGTTTTTT. This codes for CASSLGRTNTGELFF. Together with reference TRBV7-6 and TRBJ2-2, the CDR3 gives the full variable domain: GAGVSQSPRYKVTKRGQDVALRCDPISGHVSLYWYRQALGQGPEFLTYFNYEAQQDKSGLPNDRFSAERPEGSISTLTIQRTEQRDSAMYRCASSLGRTNTGELFFGEGSRLTVL.